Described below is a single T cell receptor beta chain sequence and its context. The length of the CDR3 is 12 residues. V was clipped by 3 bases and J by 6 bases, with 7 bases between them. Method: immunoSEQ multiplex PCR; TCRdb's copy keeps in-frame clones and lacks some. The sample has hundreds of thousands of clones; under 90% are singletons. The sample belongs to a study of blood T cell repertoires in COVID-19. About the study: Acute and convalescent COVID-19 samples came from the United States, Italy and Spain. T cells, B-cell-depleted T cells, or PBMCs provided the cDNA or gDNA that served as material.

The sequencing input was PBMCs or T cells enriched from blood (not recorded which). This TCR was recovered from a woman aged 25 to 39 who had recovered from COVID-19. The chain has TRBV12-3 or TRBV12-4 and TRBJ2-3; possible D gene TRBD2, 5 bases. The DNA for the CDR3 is TGTGCCAGCAGTTTGCGGAGGGATACGCAGTATTTT. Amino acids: CASSLRRDTQYF.